This T cell receptor beta chain was identified during a study of blood T cell repertoires in COVID-19. TCRdb's table, derived via immunoSEQ multiplex PCR, lists solely in-frame clones and lacks some. The sample lists 130,000 to 150,000 clones, 70% to 90% occurring once. The CDR3 covers 13 residues. Trimming took off 6 bases at V and 10 bases at J, with 16 bases between the two ends. Germline CDR1 KGHSH, CDR2 LQKENI. The sequence came from a woman aged 60-75 years with COVID-19, enrolled during active disease. The gene calls are TRBV18 and TRBJ2-1; D remains unclear. The source material was peripheral blood. CDR3 residues: CASSLSSVGEQFF. The CDR3 DNA reads as TGTGCCAGCTCCCTAAGTTCAGTGGGCGAGCAGTTCTTC.